These 32 T cell receptor beta chains were sequenced from one sample in a study of blood T cell repertoires in COVID-19 (dated by TCRdb to about 2020). The library relied on the immunoSEQ multiplex PCR assay. Held by TCRdb, this immuneACCESS table contains in-frame sequences only and omits some clones. Under half of the omission traces to an unresolved V gene where checked; the cause of the rest is unknown. This sample comprises 250,000 to 350,000 clones, approximately 84% of them detected only once. Clones ranked in the top ten supply more than 1.4% of the sample. Sequenced: peripheral blood. Receptor source: a human donor with COVID-19, enrolled during active disease. The donor label of this sample is uncertain.

This chain joins TRBV30 and TRBJ2-1; 7 bases agree with TRBD2. The CDR3 runs 14 residues. Germline-derived CDR1 and CDR2 are GTSNPN and SVGIG (reference sequence). V lost 2 bases, J lost 4 bases, and 5 bases stayed unmatched. The CDR3 loop is CAWSRLAGYNEQFF. CDR3 sequence (DNA): TGTGCCTGGAGTCGACTAGCCGGGTACAATGAGCAGTTCTTC. Complete variable domain (other parts from reference TRBV30 and TRBJ2-1): SQTIHQWPATLVQPVGSPLSLECTVEGTSNPNLYWYRQAAGRGLQLLFYSVGIGQISSEVPQNLSASRPQDRQFILSSKKLLLSDSGFYLCAWSRLAGYNEQFFGPGTRLTVL.

This clone was picked up one time. J is TRBJ1-1 and V is TRBV12-3 or TRBV12-4; D perhaps matches TRBD1 (5 bases). The V gene lost 6 bases and the J gene lost 4 bases, with 12 bases spanning the gap. The CDR3 extends over 13 amino acids. CDR3 in amino acids: CASSPGGSTEAFF. In DNA, the CDR3 is TGTGCCAGCAGCCCCGGGGGGAGCACTGAAGCTTTCTTT.

This chain uses TRBV6-5 with TRBJ2-1; D might be TRBD1 (6 bases). The CDR3 runs 15 residues. V was shortened by 4 bases and J by 8 bases, with 18 bases between the two germline ends. The germline V gene encodes CDR1 MNHEY and CDR2 SVGAGI. CDR3 DNA: TGTGCCAGCAGTTCCCGGGCAGGGGAACTCGATGAGCAGTTCTTC. It translates to CASSSRAGELDEQFF.

The chain links TRBV6-5 to TRBJ2-7, with D possibly TRBD2 on 6 matching bases. The ends were cut back, 2 bases at V and 5 bases at J, with 16 bases in the middle. The CDR3 length is 15 residues. CDR1 MNHEY and CDR2 SVGAGI come from the germline V gene. DNA of the CDR3: TGTGCCAGCAGTTACAGGGAGGAAGGGCCGGACGAGCAGTACTTC. This translates into CASSYREEGPDEQYF.

The rearrangement uses TRBV27 and TRBJ2-5, with a possible D match to TRBD1 (5 bases). CDR1 is MNHEY, CDR2 SMNVEV, per germline (reference sequence). Deletions cut 6 bases from V and 5 bases from J, with 19 bases between. The CDR3 is made up of 15 amino acids. The CDR3 nucleotides are TGTGCCAGCAGCCCGAGGCGGCAGGGTGGGGAGACCCAGTACTTC. As protein: CASSPRRQGGETQYF.

V and J are TRBV7-9 and TRBJ1-6; 7 nucleotides align to TRBD1. Germline V CDR1 and CDR2: SEHNR, FQNEAQ (reference sequence). The length of the CDR3 is 16 residues. V was pared by 5 bases and J by 0 bases, with 4 bases of the junction left unmatched. The CDR3 coding sequence is TGTGCCAGCAGCCAGGACAGGAGCTCCTATAATTCACCCCTCCACTTT. As protein: CASSQDRSSYNSPLHF.

This CDR3 reads CASSIAYTGPMTQYF. The CDR3 DNA sequence: TGTGCCAGTAGTATTGCCTATACAGGGCCCATGACCCAGTACTTC. The rearrangement links TRBV19 to TRBJ2-5; possibly TRBD1 for D (6 bases). CDR3 length equals 15 residues. Trimming took off 3 bases at V and 7 bases at J, with 18 bases between the two ends. Per the germline V gene, CDR1 is LNHDA and CDR2 is SQIVND (reference sequence).

The rearrangement uses TRBV30 and TRBJ2-1, with TRBD2 matching over 13 bases. Germline CDR1 and CDR2: GTSNPN and SVGIG (reference sequence). V lost 3 bases, J lost 7 bases, and 9 bases stayed unmatched. The CDR3 loop spans 16 amino acids. CDR3 protein: CAWRSPMGLAGNEQFF. In nucleotides, the CDR3 is TGTGCCTGGAGGTCGCCCATGGGACTAGCGGGAAATGAGCAGTTCTTC.

The chain couples TRBV7-9 to TRBJ2-6; D ambiguous. Between the trimmed V and J ends, which lost 7 bases and 2 bases, there was a span of 15 bases. Germline V gene data show CDR1 as SEHNR and CDR2 as FQNEAQ (reference sequence). The CDR3 spans 16 residues. CDR3 nucleotides: TGTGCCAGCACCTCATTTCGTGAGGCTGGGGCCAACGTCCTGACTTTC. This sequence encodes CASTSFREAGANVLTF.

The chain couples TRBV25-1 to TRBJ1-1; D is possibly TRBD1 (5 bases). V lost 3 bases and J lost 4, with 15 bases in between. CDR1 and CDR2 (germline): MGHDK, SYGVNS. This CDR3 contains 15 residues. Here the CDR3 DNA reads TGTGCCAGCAGTGACGGCGGGGGTAGAGGCACTGAAGCTTTCTTT. It codes for CASSDGGGRGTEAFF. The variable domain in full, with the rest retrieved from reference TRBV25-1 and TRBJ1-1, is EADIYQTPRYLVIGTGKKITLECSQTMGHDKMYWYQQDPGMELHLIHYSYGVNSTEKGDLSSESTVSRIRTEHFPLTLESARPSHTSQYLCASSDGGGRGTEAFFGQGTRLTVV.

This clone has only a few counts. The chain carries TRBV3-1 (or the pseudogene TRBV3-2) and TRBJ1-1; the match to TRBD1 covers 8 bases. There are 15 residues in the CDR3. The J segment lost 3 bases and the V segment lost 1 base, leaving 4 bases of the junction unmatched. CDR1 is LGHDT and CDR2 is YNNKEL in the germline V gene (reference sequence). The CDR3 coding sequence is TGTGCCAGCAGCCAAGTCGGGACAGGAGACACTGAAGCTTTCTTT. This sequence encodes CASSQVGTGDTEAFF.

The V and J genes are TRBV5-4 and TRBJ2-1, with TRBD2 matching over 9 bases. This CDR3 is built from 16 residues. J lost 5 bases, V lost 4 bases, and 10 bases had no gene match. The germline V gene has CDR1 SGHNT and CDR2 YYREEE (reference sequence). The CDR3: CASSDIAGAADNEQFF. The CDR3 DNA reads TGTGCCAGCAGCGATATAGCGGGAGCGGCGGACAATGAGCAGTTCTTC.

The chain carries TRBV29-1 and TRBJ2-4; 10 nucleotides line up with TRBD2. The V gene end was trimmed by 7 bases and the J gene end by 9 bases; junction bases not matched to a gene: 9. The germline V gene has CDR1 SQVTM and CDR2 ANQGSEA. There are 13 residues in the CDR3. In nucleotides, the CDR3 is TGCAGCGCCAAACTAGCGGGAAGGGGCATTCAGTACTTC. Encoded protein: CSAKLAGRGIQYF.

The chain couples TRBV12-2 to TRBJ1-3. TRBV12-2 is deemed a pseudogene. The CDR3 is 15 amino acids. The chain's CDR3 is CASRFTGGSGNTIYF. DNA of the CDR3: TGTGCAAGTCGCTTCACCGGGGGTTCTGGAAACACCATATATTTT.

The chain combines TRBV2 with TRBJ1-2; D is undetermined. Per the germline V gene, CDR1 is SNHLY and CDR2 is FYNNEI. V lost 5 bases and J lost 6, with 10 bases in between. This CDR3 is built from 12 residues. The CDR3 protein is CASSPIGHGYTF. The DNA for the CDR3 is TGTGCCAGCAGTCCCATCGGTCATGGCTACACCTTC.

The CDR3 DNA follows: TGTGCCAGTAGTCGACAAGACGGTAGCACAGATACGCAGTATTTT. Residues: CASSRQDGSTDTQYF. The chain has TRBV19 and TRBJ2-3; D remains unclear. Per the germline V gene, CDR1 is LNHDA and CDR2 is SQIVND (reference sequence). The CDR3 totals 15 residues. V lost 5 bases to trimming and J lost 0 bases, with 12 bases between them.

The chain employs TRBV30 and TRBJ2-3; possibly TRBD2 for D (6 bases). This CDR3 spans 14 amino acids. Trimming removed 4 bases at V and 1 base at J, with 12 bases between. The germline CDR1 and CDR2 sequences are GTSNPN and SVGIG (reference sequence). The chain's CDR3 is CAWMEGRRTDTQYF. CDR3 DNA: TGTGCCTGGATGGAGGGGCGTCGCACAGATACGCAGTATTTT.

The chain has TRBV9 and TRBJ1-3, with D unclear. Germline V lookup: CDR1 SGDLS, CDR2 YYNGEE. This CDR3 is built from 15 residues. V was trimmed by 0 bases and J by 6 bases, leaving 13 bases between them. The CDR3 sequence: CASSVEGRPSNTIYF. CDR3 nucleotides: TGTGCCAGCAGCGTAGAAGGCAGGCCCTCAAACACCATATATTTT. Looking up the rest from reference TRBV9 and TRBJ1-3 gives the full variable domain: DSGVTQTPKHLITATGQRVTLRCSPRSGDLSVYWYQQSLDQGLQFLIQYYNGEERAKGNILERFSAQQFPDLHSELNLSSLELGDSALYFCASSVEGRPSNTIYFGEGSWLTVV.

The CDR3: CASSATSGRTDTQYF. CDR3 bases: TGTGCCAGCAGCGCTACTAGCGGGAGGACAGATACGCAGTATTTT. The genes are TRBV7-2 and TRBJ2-3; 12 positions match TRBD2. Germline loops: CDR1 SGHTA, CDR2 FQGNSA. The CDR3 length is 15 residues. V trimming: 5 bases; J trimming: 3 bases; junction bases outside the gene matches: 3.

To note about this clone: The sample contains more than one DNA sequence encoding this CDR3. This chain uses TRBV19 with TRBJ2-1; 9 bases fit TRBD1. This CDR3 contains 14 residues. Germline assignment: CDR1 LNHDA and CDR2 SQIVND (reference sequence). The V gene end was trimmed by 8 bases and the J gene end by 1 base; junction bases not matched to a gene: 3. The CDR3 coding sequence is TGTGCCAGTTCGGGACAGGGATCCTACAATGAGCAGTTCTTC. It yields the protein CASSGQGSYNEQFF.

This rearrangement joins TRBV5-4 to TRBJ1-2; D remains ambiguous. The V gene lost 3 bases and the J gene lost 4 bases, with 22 bases spanning the gap. From germline, CDR1 is SGHNT and CDR2 YYREEE (reference sequence). CDR3 length: 17 amino acids. As DNA, the CDR3 is TGTGCCAGCAGCTCCTCCCTAGGCCGACGGCATGCCTATGGCTACACCTTC. Its translation: CASSSSLGRRHAYGYTF.

V is TRBV2 and J is TRBJ2-7, with D hard to call. The CDR3 consists of 13 residues. Germline V gene data show CDR1 as SNHLY and CDR2 as FYNNEI. Between the trimmed V and J ends, which lost 4 bases and 2 bases, there was a span of 9 bases. The CDR3 protein is CASSVEVTYEQYF. CDR3 sequence (DNA): TGTGCCAGCAGTGTAGAAGTCACCTACGAGCAGTACTTC. The full variable domain, completed using reference TRBV2 and TRBJ2-7, is EPEVTQTPSHQVTQMGQEVILRCVPISNHLYFYWYRQILGQKVEFLVSFYNNEISEKSEIFDDQFSVERPDGSNFTLKIRSTKLEDSAMYFCASSVEVTYEQYFGPGTRLTVT.

J is TRBJ1-6 and V is TRBV11-2, with 8 bases identical to TRBD1. Germline lookup yields CDR1 SGHAT and CDR2 FQNNGV. The CDR3 extends over 13 amino acids. V lost 5 bases and J lost 11; bases outside the gene matches: 5. This CDR3 reads CASSLDREAPLHF. The CDR3 nucleotides are TGTGCCAGCAGCCTGGACAGGGAGGCACCCCTCCACTTT.

The gene calls are TRBV5-6 and TRBJ1-6; 7 bases are shared with TRBD1. This CDR3 has 14 amino acids. V was pared by 6 bases and J by 7 bases, with 7 bases of the junction left unmatched. CDR1 is SGHDT, CDR2 YYEEEE, per germline. This CDR3 reads CASTPQGQNSPLHF. The CDR3 DNA reads as TGTGCCAGCACCCCACAGGGGCAGAATTCACCCCTCCACTTT.

The J gene is TRBJ1-5, the V gene TRBV15; D may be TRBD1 (5 bases). The V gene's germline CDR1 is LNHNV and CDR2 YYDKDF (reference sequence). The CDR3 is 12 amino acids. Trimming cost V 1 base and J 11 bases, with 9 bases left between them. This CDR3 reads CATSRVTGAQHF. The DNA for the CDR3 is TGTGCCACCAGCAGAGTGACGGGGGCCCAGCATTTT.

The V call is TRBV14, the J call TRBJ2-5, with TRBD2 identical over 10 bases. This CDR3 has 17 amino acids. In germline, CDR1 is SGHDN, CDR2 FVKESK. V shed 1 base, J shed 5 bases, and the junction held 10 bases outside the gene matches. CDR3 bases: TGTGCCAGCAGCCAAGGAGAATTAGCGGGAGGTTGGGAGACCCAGTACTTC. Protein product: CASSQGELAGGWETQYF.

This clone was picked up one time. A read error may produce the germline difference seen at one junction end. The J gene is TRBJ2-1, the V gene TRBV7-7; D is possibly TRBD1 (6 bases). The CDR3 totals 16 residues. CDR1 is SSHAT and CDR2 is FNYEAQ in the germline V gene (reference sequence). The CDR3 protein is CASSSSVTQGISEQFF. The DNA for the CDR3 is TGTGCTAGCAGCTCATCCGTTACCCAGGGGATCAGCGAGCAGTTCTTC. Complete variable domain (other parts from reference TRBV7-7 and TRBJ2-1): GAGVSQSPRYKVTKRGQDVTLRCDPISSHATLYWYQQALGQGPEFLTYFNYEAQPDKSGLPSDRFSAERPEGSISTLTIQRTEQRDSAMYRCASSSSVTQGISEQFFGPGTRLTVL.

This clone has more than one count but fewer than ten. The chain is built from TRBV19 and TRBJ2-1; 9 bases are shared with TRBD2. The junction had 3 bases not matched to a gene; V was cut back by 6 bases and J by 0 bases. This CDR3 comprises 15 residues. Per germline, CDR1 LNHDA and CDR2 SQIVND (reference sequence). CDR3 sequence reads: CASRDSGSSYNEQFF. For the CDR3, the DNA is TGTGCCAGTAGGGATAGCGGGAGCTCCTACAATGAGCAGTTCTTC. The full variable domain, with the rest looked up from reference TRBV19 and TRBJ2-1, is DGGITQSPKYLFRKEGQNVTLSCEQNLNHDAMYWYRQDPGQGLRLIYYSQIVNDFQKGDIAEGYSVSREKKESFPLTVTSAQKNPTAFYLCASRDSGSSYNEQFFGPGTRLTVL.

The chain joins TRBV19 to TRBJ2-5; TRBD2 matches at 8 bases. V was clipped by 7 bases and J by 5 bases; unmatched bases: 15. Germline V CDR1 and CDR2: LNHDA, SQIVND (reference sequence). The CDR3 contains 16 residues. CDR3 sequence reads: CASTPALREGGETQYF. DNA for the CDR3: TGTGCCAGTACCCCTGCCCTCCGGGAGGGCGGGGAGACCCAGTACTTC.

This chain joins TRBV11-3 and TRBJ2-7, with a possible D match to TRBD1 (6 bases). The CDR3 sequence is 13 residues long. V was shortened by 2 bases and J by 6 bases, with 11 bases between the two germline ends. CDR1 is SGHNT, CDR2 YENEEA, per germline. This CDR3 reads CASSLTLRGEQYF. Here the CDR3 DNA reads TGTGCCAGCAGCTTAACCCTCAGGGGCGAGCAGTACTTC.

The chain combines TRBV12-3 or TRBV12-4 with TRBJ2-7; unclear D gene. The germline V and J ends were trimmed by 0 bases and 5 bases, with 5 bases remaining between them. CDR3 length: 12 residues. CDR3 sequence (DNA): TGTGCCAGCAGTTTAGCAAGAGACGAGCAGTACTTC. It translates to CASSLARDEQYF.

The rearrangement links TRBV27 to TRBJ1-4; D is possibly TRBD1 (5 bases). Trimming stripped 11 bases from V and 4 bases from J, with 11 bases between. Germline values: CDR1 MNHEY, CDR2 SMNVEV (reference sequence). The CDR3 is 12 amino acids. The CDR3 DNA follows: TGTGCCGCTAGGGGTATTAATGAAAAACTGTTTTTT. Its translation: CAARGINEKLFF.